Each of the 29 T cell receptor beta chains below was sequenced from the same sample in a study of T cells in Graves' hyperthyroidism and ophthalmopathy. Amplified TCR beta CDR3 regions derived from RNA transcripts. HTBI primers were used for first-round RT-PCR of the TCR CDR3. TCRdb itself ran the multiplex PCR reads through MiXCR, one entry per CDR3 protein. This sample has 350,000 to 400,000 distinct CDR3 sequences, with 15% found just once. Material: blood. The receptors were gathered from a woman in her thirties with Graves' hyperthyroidism.

This clonotype was seen at least ten times. The rearrangement uses TRBV7-9 and TRBJ2-5; 12 bases are a match to TRBD2. The germline V gene has CDR1 SEHNR and CDR2 FQNEAQ (reference sequence). The length of the CDR3 is 16 residues. V was clipped by 2 bases and J by 2 bases; unmatched bases: 3. CDR3 sequence reads: CASSLPGLAGQETQYF. The DNA of the CDR3 is TGTGCCAGCAGCTTACCCGGACTAGCGGGGCAAGAGACCCAGTACTTC.

This clonotype was detected only a few times. The CDR3 region has the DNA TGTGCCAGCAGTTACTCAACTGGACTAGCGGGATACAATGAGCAGTTCTTC. This gives the protein CASSYSTGLAGYNEQFF. The chain couples TRBV6-6 to TRBJ2-1, with TRBD2 identical over 12 bases. The V and J ends lost 0 bases and 4 bases, in that order; junction bases with no gene match: 4. CDR1 is MNHNY and CDR2 is SVGAGI in the germline V gene (reference sequence). This CDR3 has 17 residues.

This clonotype was detected many times. The J gene is TRBJ2-7, the V gene TRBV5-1, with a tentative D call TRBD2 (5 bases). The germline V gene has CDR1 SGHRS and CDR2 YFSETQ. This CDR3 spans 14 amino acids. Trimming cost V 1 base and J 6 bases, with 14 bases left between them. The CDR3 here is CASSLRGSPSEQYF. DNA for the CDR3: TGCGCCAGCAGCTTGCGCGGGTCCCCCTCCGAGCAGTACTTC.

This chain links TRBV6-1 with TRBJ1-1, with 7 bases fitting TRBD1. Germline values: CDR1 MNHNS, CDR2 SASEGT. J lost 3 bases, V lost 7 bases, and 14 bases had no gene match. This CDR3 spans 16 amino acids. CDR3 protein: CASTQGGSFGYTEAFF. CDR3 DNA: TGTGCCAGCACCCAGGGGGGCAGCTTTGGCTACACTGAAGCTTTCTTT.

Many counts were recorded for this clonotype. This chain links TRBV20-1 with TRBJ1-1; D unresolved. The length of the CDR3 is 14 residues. V lost 0 bases and J 1 base, leaving 9 bases between the germline ends. The germline V gene encodes CDR1 DFQATT and CDR2 SNEGSKA (reference sequence). The CDR3 protein is CSARELGRNTEAFF. The CDR3 DNA reads as TGCAGTGCTAGAGAATTGGGCAGGAACACTGAAGCTTTCTTT.

This clonotype was found many times. V usage is TRBV3-1 and J usage is TRBJ2-5; D assignment may be TRBD1 or TRBD2 (5 bases each). The CDR3 extends over 14 amino acids. V lost 1 base and J lost 7, with 13 bases in between. Germline V gene lookup returns CDR1 LGHDT and CDR2 YNNKEL (reference sequence). In nucleotides, the CDR3 is TGTGCCAGCAGCCAAGGGGACCGAACGGGGACCCAGTACTTC. This translates into CASSQGDRTGTQYF.

The chain carries TRBV3-1 and TRBJ2-7; 7 bases line up with TRBD2. V shed 3 bases and J 7 bases; nucleotides not matched to a gene: 6. Germline CDR1 is LGHDT and CDR2 is YNNKEL (reference sequence). This CDR3 region has 13 residues. This CDR3 is CASSHGTMGEQYF. The CDR3 region has the DNA TGTGCCAGCAGCCACGGGACTATGGGGGAGCAGTACTTC.

The rearrangement links TRBV9 to TRBJ2-1, with D maybe TRBD2 (6 bases). From germline, CDR1 is SGDLS and CDR2 YYNGEE. CDR3 size: 15 residues. Between the trimmed V and J ends, which lost 0 bases and 6 bases, there was a span of 13 bases. The CDR3 spells CASSVVGTYINEQFF. CDR3 DNA: TGTGCCAGCAGCGTAGTCGGGACTTATATCAATGAGCAGTTCTTC.

There are a few counts of this clonotype. This sequence joins TRBV4-1 and TRBJ2-1; D is perhaps TRBD1 or TRBD2 (5 bases each). The V gene lost 5 bases and the J gene lost 4 bases, with 15 bases spanning the gap. Germline lookup yields CDR1 MGHRA and CDR2 YSYEKL. This CDR3 contains 15 residues. CDR3 coding DNA: TGCGCCAGCAGCTACCCCGGGACGGAATACAATGAGCAGTTCTTC. Its protein is CASSYPGTEYNEQFF.

This clonotype has only a few counts. The rearrangement joins TRBV10-3 to TRBJ2-2; D not resolved. Germline assignment: CDR1 ENHRY and CDR2 SYGVKD. The CDR3 is 14 residues long. V was shortened by 0 bases and J by 3 bases, with 5 bases between the two germline ends. CDR3 in amino acids: CAISESSDTGELFF. The DNA for the CDR3 is TGTGCCATCAGTGAGTCCTCGGACACCGGGGAGCTGTTTTTT.

The chain is built from TRBV10-1 and TRBJ2-7, with D uncertain. Trimming removed 2 bases from V and 4 bases from J, with 9 bases in between. This CDR3 is built from 13 residues. The germline gives CDR1 WNHNN, CDR2 SYGVQD (reference sequence). This CDR3 is CASSENDGYEQYF. The CDR3 coding sequence is TGCGCCAGCAGTGAGAACGACGGTTACGAGCAGTACTTC.

This clonotype was seen a few times. The chain recombines TRBV25-1 with TRBJ2-1; TRBD2 matches 8 bases. With 4 bases clipped from V and 1 base from J, the junction kept 6 bases outside the gene matches. The CDR3 is 16 residues long. Per germline, CDR1 MGHDK and CDR2 SYGVNS. The CDR3 loop reads CASSALAADSYNEQFF. The CDR3 DNA follows: TGTGCCAGCAGTGCACTAGCGGCAGATTCCTACAATGAGCAGTTCTTC.

This clonotype has a count of ten or more. The J gene is TRBJ2-1, the V gene TRBV28; D uncertain. CDR1 and CDR2 (germline): MDHEN, SYDVKM. This CDR3 comprises 14 residues. V lost 7 bases and J 0 bases, leaving 10 bases between the germline ends. Written as DNA, the CDR3 is TGTGCCAGCACCACTACCTACTCCTACAATGAGCAGTTCTTC. This translates into CASTTTYSYNEQFF.

In its sample, this clonotype was seen a few times. This sequence joins TRBV6-6 and TRBJ1-2; TRBD1 is a possible D gene (5 bases). The CDR3 extends over 14 amino acids. Germline V lookup: CDR1 MNHNY, CDR2 SVGAGI (reference sequence). Trimming cost V 2 bases and J 5 bases, with 12 bases left between them. CDR3 sequence (DNA): TGTGCCAGCAGTTACGGTTACGGGGGGTATGGCTACACCTTC. Translated: CASSYGYGGYGYTF.

At least ten counts were recorded for this clonotype. The chain links TRBV29-1 to TRBJ2-1; D might be TRBD1 (6 bases). CDR3 length: 13 residues. V was cut by 3 bases and J by 10 bases, with 16 bases left in between. Germline-derived CDR1 and CDR2 are SQVTM and ANQGSEA. CDR3 region: CSVESDQGLEQFF. For the CDR3, the DNA is TGCAGCGTTGAGTCTGACCAGGGGCTCGAGCAGTTCTTC.

This clonotype showed up many times. This chain links TRBV6-1 with TRBJ1-5, with unresolved D. The CDR3 spans 16 residues. V shed 2 bases and J shed 1 base, with 12 bases lying between them. Germline CDR1 reads MNHNS; CDR2 reads SASEGT. The CDR3 region has the DNA TGTGCCAGCAGTGAAACACCGCCTCCCAGCAATCAGCCCCAGCATTTT. Protein: CASSETPPPSNQPQHF.

The sample holds many counts of this clonotype. The V and J genes are TRBV20-1 and TRBJ2-7, with a possible D match to TRBD2 (5 bases). CDR1 and CDR2 from the germline V gene are DFQATT and SNEGSKA (reference sequence). V lost 1 base and J lost 0, with 13 bases in between. The CDR3 extends over 15 amino acids. The CDR3 sequence: CSARGRSSRSYEQYF. CDR3 in DNA: TGCAGTGCTAGAGGGAGGAGCAGCCGCTCCTACGAGCAGTACTTC.

This clonotype was observed a few times. V gene TRBV5-1 combines with J gene TRBJ2-5, with 9 bases identical to TRBD1. Germline V gene sequence: CDR1 SGHRS, CDR2 YFSETQ. Trimming cost V 4 bases and J 4 bases; bases outside gene matches: 5. The CDR3 is made up of 14 amino acids. CDR3 DNA: TGCGCCAGCAGCAGGACAGGGGTCGGAGAGACCCAGTACTTC. Protein sequence: CASSRTGVGETQYF.

This clonotype came up many times. This chain links TRBV20-1 with TRBJ2-7; D remains unclear. There are 12 residues in the CDR3. Germline-derived CDR1 and CDR2 are DFQATT and SNEGSKA (reference sequence). Between the trimmed V and J ends, which lost 3 bases and 0 bases, there was a span of 6 bases. In nucleotides, the CDR3 is TGCAGTGCTAGGGTCCGCTCCTACGAGCAGTACTTC. This translates into CSARVRSYEQYF.

The CDR3 spells CASNLSGRASGELFF. The CDR3 coding sequence is TGTGCCAGCAATCTTAGCGGGAGGGCCTCCGGGGAGCTGTTTTTT. The chain has TRBV28 and TRBJ2-2; 11 bases map to TRBD2. There are 15 residues in the CDR3. CDR1 is MDHEN, CDR2 SYDVKM, per germline. Unmatched junction bases numbered 7, after V lost 7 bases and J lost 6 bases.

This clonotype has ten or more counts. The J gene is TRBJ1-1, the V gene TRBV11-2, with no clear D. Germline assignment: CDR1 SGHAT and CDR2 FQNNGV. Trimming removed 4 bases at V and 11 bases at J, with 17 bases between. This CDR3 comprises 13 residues. CDR3 in amino acids: CASSSSRIREAFF. CDR3 nucleotides: TGTGCCAGCAGCTCCAGCAGGATTCGGGAGGCTTTCTTT.

The chain links TRBV28 to TRBJ1-5, with 9 bases matching TRBD1. Losses at the gene ends were 6 bases for V and 6 bases for J; bases not matched to a gene: 6. The CDR3 extends over 14 amino acids. Germline V CDR1 and CDR2: MDHEN, SYDVKM. In DNA, the CDR3 is TGTGCCAGCAGGCCTGGGACAGGGCCTCAGCCCCAGCATTTT. It is translated as CASRPGTGPQPQHF.

The chain employs TRBV28 and TRBJ2-5; D is uncertain. The CDR3 covers 12 residues. CDR1 is MDHEN, CDR2 SYDVKM, per germline. V lost 4 bases and J lost 3, with 6 bases in between. CDR3 in DNA: TGTGCCAGCAGTTCACAGAAAGAGACCCAGTACTTC. Protein sequence: CASSSQKETQYF.

This clonotype has more than one count but fewer than ten. This chain links TRBV18 with TRBJ2-1; D might be TRBD1 (5 bases). The V end was cut by 3 bases, the J end by 0 bases, with 9 bases between. Germline CDR1 is KGHSH and CDR2 is LQKENI. The CDR3 spans 15 residues. The CDR3, as DNA: TGTGCCAGCTCACCTGACAGACCCTCCTACAATGAGCAGTTCTTC. Its protein is CASSPDRPSYNEQFF.

This clonotype was seen ten or more times. The junction departs from the called germline gene at one end, perhaps through a read error. V usage is TRBV28 and J usage is TRBJ2-5; TRBD2 matches at 8 bases. CDR3 length equals 14 residues. Germline-derived CDR1 and CDR2 are MDHEN and SYDVKM. CDR3 nucleotide sequence: TGTGCCAGCATTTTAAGCGGGAGCGAAGAGACCCAGTACTTC. Residues: CASILSGSEETQYF.

This clonotype has a count of ten or more. This chain joins TRBV11-2 and TRBJ1-2; tentative D call: TRBD1 (5 bases). CDR3 length: 13 residues. Germline V gene lookup returns CDR1 SGHAT and CDR2 FQNNGV. The V end was cut by 1 base, the J end by 8 bases, with 11 bases between. The CDR3 DNA is TGTGCCAGCAGCTTAGGGGTTTGGGACGGCTACACCTTC. Translation gives CASSLGVWDGYTF.

The CDR3 DNA reads TGTGCCAGCAGCTCTCAGGGGGCCCGTGATCAGCCCCAGCATTTT. It is translated as CASSSQGARDQPQHF. The V gene is TRBV3-1, the J gene TRBJ1-5; 8 bases are a match to TRBD1. The trim removed 5 bases at V and 5 bases at J, leaving 8 bases unmatched. There are 15 residues in the CDR3. Germline CDR1 is LGHDT and CDR2 is YNNKEL (reference sequence).

The table lists this clonotype with many counts. The rearrangement joins TRBV7-9 to TRBJ1-5; a possible D gene is TRBD1 (6 bases). The CDR3 consists of 16 residues. Germline V gene sequence: CDR1 SEHNR, CDR2 FQNEAQ (reference sequence). Trimming left V 5 bases short and J 2 bases short, with 16 bases between. The CDR3 region has the DNA TGTGCCAGCAGCCAATCAGGCAGGGGTGGCAATCAGCCCCAGCATTTT. It specifies CASSQSGRGGNQPQHF.

This clonotype was picked up a small number of times. A much larger clonotype is one base distant, so this may be a read error. V is TRBV20-1 and J is TRBJ2-1; 10 bases match TRBD2. The CDR3 is made up of 17 amino acids. From germline, CDR1 is DFQATT and CDR2 SNEGSKA (reference sequence). CDR3 nucleotide sequence: TGCAGTGCTAGACCGATAATAGCGGGAGGCTTAAGCAATGAGCAGTCCTTC. This gives the protein CSARPIIAGGLSNEQSF.